The T cell receptor (beta chain) described here comes from a study of a mutant IDH1 vaccine in newly diagnosed glioma. In the study overall: Those enrolled had earlier been treated with radiotherapy, temozolomide, or both, mostly both.

Sequencing was performed with immunoSEQ multiplex PCR; in TCRdb, only in-frame clones are kept and a portion is missing. The sample consists of approximately 44,000 clones, 76% of them appearing once. Time point: week 35, safety follow-up. What each vaccine dose contained was 300 ug of mutant IDH1 20-mer peptide, accompanied by topical imiquimod. Deletions cut 6 bases from V and 6 bases from J, with 12 bases between. The CDR3 is made up of 13 amino acids. Germline V lookup: CDR1 MNHEY, CDR2 SVGAGI. In regard to this clone: Its antigen is unidentified.

The TCR was taken from a middle-aged man with glioma. Sequencing was performed on PBMCs, taken from a glioma patient whose treatment included an IDH1 peptide vaccine. The rearrangement uses TRBV6-5 and TRBJ2-1; tentative D call: TRBD1 (5 bases). The DNA for the CDR3 is TGTGCCAGCAGAGCTACAGGATCCAATGAGCAGTTCTTC. This codes for CASRATGSNEQFF.